Listed below are T cell receptor beta chains from one sample, sequenced in a study of shared clonotypes between healthy human individuals. The table came from immunoSEQ multiplex PCR; TCRdb's copy has only in-frame clones and leaves some out. The table shows about 820,000 clones, with approximately 92% occurring only once. The sequenced sample consisted of naive CD8+ T cells sorted from blood. Receptor source: a man between 25 and 39 years old in good health. Each CDR3 is given with its conserved first and last residue. The D gene is left open where the match is weak. Only part of the rows carry a size: once, few, many, or a class if the clone is expanded.

clone_size: -; d_call: TRBD1; v_call: TRBV7-8; j_call: TRBJ1-1; cdr3_nt: TGTGCCAGCAGCTTGTCCGGGACAGTGAACACTGAAGCTTTCTTT; cdr3_aa: CASSLSGTVNTEAFF
clone_size: -; d_call: -; v_call: TRBV11-2; j_call: TRBJ2-7; cdr3_nt: TGTGCCAGCACTGGGAGTAGCTACGAGCAGTACTTC; cdr3_aa: CASTGSSYEQYF
clone_size: once; d_call: -; v_call: TRBV11-2; j_call: TRBJ1-5; cdr3_nt: TGTGCCAGCAGCTCAATACAGGGAAGTAGCAATCAGCCCCAGCATTTT; cdr3_aa: CASSSIQGSSNQPQHF
clone_size: once; d_call: -; v_call: TRBV7-2; j_call: TRBJ2-7; cdr3_nt: TGTGCCAGCAGCCCCGCGTCGGACTCATACTACGAGCAGTACTTC; cdr3_aa: CASSPASDSYYEQYF
clone_size: -; d_call: -; v_call: TRBV13; j_call: TRBJ2-6; cdr3_nt: TGTGCCAGCAGCTTAGGAAAGGGATTCTCTGGGGCCAACGTCCTGACTTTC; cdr3_aa: CASSLGKGFSGANVLTF
clone_size: -; d_call: -; v_call: TRBV27; j_call: TRBJ1-2; cdr3_nt: TGTGCCAGCAGTACCGGGACACCCACCTTCTATGGCTACACCTTC; cdr3_aa: CASSTGTPTFYGYTF
clone_size: -; d_call: -; v_call: TRBV7-9; j_call: TRBJ2-4; cdr3_nt: TGTGCCAGCAGCTTCGCGGGACTAGCCAAAAACATTCAGTACTTC; cdr3_aa: CASSFAGLAKNIQYF
clone_size: -; d_call: -; v_call: TRBV7-9; j_call: TRBJ1-5; cdr3_nt: TGTGCCAGCAGCTTACAACAGTCCAATCAGCCCCAGCATTTT; cdr3_aa: CASSLQQSNQPQHF
clone_size: once; d_call: -; v_call: TRBV6-1; j_call: TRBJ2-3; cdr3_nt: TGTGCCAGCAGTGATACCACAGATACGCAGTATTTT; cdr3_aa: CASSDTTDTQYF
clone_size: -; d_call: TRBD2; v_call: TRBV4-1; j_call: TRBJ2-1; cdr3_nt: TGCGCCAGCAGCACACAGCAGGGACTAGTAGTTGAGCAGTTCTTC; cdr3_aa: CASSTQQGLVVEQFF
clone_size: -; d_call: -; v_call: TRBV28; j_call: TRBJ2-3; cdr3_nt: TGTGCCAGCAGTTGGGGGGGCCTTACAAGCACAGATACGCAGTATTTT; cdr3_aa: CASSWGGLTSTDTQYF